A single sample is the source of the 8 T cell receptor beta chains below, sequenced in a study of cytomegalovirus exposure and HLA in healthy donors. The PCR ran on 60 Vbeta and 13 Jbeta primers. Libraries were prepared by immunoSEQ multiplex PCR; TCRdb keeps only in-frame clonotypes and omits some of them. The table lists 100,000 or so clones, about 80% of them singletons. Specimen: PBMCs. All receptors derive from a man aged 25-45 years in good health and CMV-seronegative.

The chain combines TRBV9 with TRBJ1-3; 7 nucleotides line up with TRBD1. The CDR3 spans 15 residues. Germline lookup yields CDR1 SGDLS and CDR2 YYNGEE. J lost 2 bases, V lost 3 bases, and 5 bases had no gene match. CDR3 DNA sequence: TGTGCCAGCAGCGGATTTACAGGGGCTGGAAACACCATATATTTT. Protein product: CASSGFTGAGNTIYF.

The chain combines TRBV27 with TRBJ1-5; 8 bases align to TRBD1. Trimming removed 6 bases from V and 3 bases from J; junction bases left unmatched: 4. The CDR3 loop spans 14 amino acids. In germline, CDR1 is MNHEY, CDR2 SMNVEV (reference sequence). CDR3 in DNA: TGTGCCAGCAGGGAGACAGGGGCCAATCAGCCCCAGCATTTT. It is translated as CASRETGANQPQHF.

The chain couples TRBV28 to TRBJ1-2; a possible D gene is TRBD1 (5 bases). V was pared by 6 bases and J by 3 bases, with 8 bases between. Germline V lookup: CDR1 MDHEN, CDR2 SYDVKM. The CDR3 runs 12 residues. In nucleotides, the CDR3 is TGTGCCAGCAGCGACAGAGACTATGGCTACACCTTC. Amino acids: CASSDRDYGYTF.

V is TRBV7-6 and J is TRBJ1-3; 9 nucleotides agree with TRBD1. The CDR3 spans 15 residues. Unmatched junction bases numbered 2, after V lost 2 bases and J lost 3 bases. Germline V gives CDR1 SGHVS, CDR2 FNYEAQ. The DNA for the CDR3 is TGTGCCAGCAGCTTATCGGACAGGGGTGGAAACACCATATATTTT. Its translation is CASSLSDRGGNTIYF.

This rearrangement joins TRBV6-1 to TRBJ2-5; possible D gene TRBD1, 7 bases. The CDR3 is 16 residues long. The germline V and J ends were trimmed by 4 bases and 4 bases, with 19 bases remaining between them. The germline CDR1 and CDR2 sequences are MNHNS and SASEGT. In DNA, the CDR3 is TGTGCCAGCAGTGCCCTACCGGGGCAGGGGGGAGAGACCCAGTACTTC. This sequence encodes CASSALPGQGGETQYF.

The J gene is TRBJ1-6, the V gene TRBV5-4, with TRBD1 as a possible D gene (6 bases). The CDR3 is 16 residues long. V lost 2 bases and J 10 bases, leaving 19 bases between the germline ends. Germline values: CDR1 SGHNT, CDR2 YYREEE (reference sequence). CDR3 bases: TGTGCCAGCAGCTTTGGGTTTGCAGGGGAGAGATCACCCCTCCACTTT. The encoded protein is CASSFGFAGERSPLHF.

The chain links TRBV7-9 to TRBJ1-2; D perhaps matches TRBD1 (6 bases). V lost 3 bases and J 6 bases, leaving 17 bases between the germline ends. CDR3 length: 15 residues. Germline V gene data show CDR1 as SEHNR and CDR2 as FQNEAQ (reference sequence). CDR3 nucleotides: TGTGCCAGCAGCTTCTCCGCAACGAAGGGGGATGGCTACACCTTC. This gives the protein CASSFSATKGDGYTF.

This chain uses TRBV27 with TRBJ2-7, with TRBD2 matching 7 bases. Looked up from germline, CDR1 is MNHEY and CDR2 is SMNVEV (reference sequence). This CDR3 has 13 amino acids. V trimming: 7 bases; J trimming: 5 bases; junction bases outside the gene matches: 8. CDR3 protein: CASTGLGSDEQYF. The DNA for the CDR3 is TGTGCCAGCACAGGACTAGGATCGGACGAGCAGTACTTC.